The sequence of this T cell receptor beta chain was determined in a study of cytomegalovirus exposure and HLA in healthy donors. Study summary: From donors who were HLA-typed, an early data release held 81 million or so unique TCRs.

Overall study findings and caveats: Sequence variants that were highly shared formed a cluster that was likely a sequencing artifact. Within a later analysis, the majority of CMV-associated TCR beta chains appeared HLA-restricted.

This clone has more than one count but fewer than ten. The target antigen is unknown. A multiplex PCR was run with 60 Vbeta primers and 13 Jbeta primers. Per the original methods: Tens of millions of unique TCR beta chains, 9 million to 11 million shared, were counted in a later analysis. TCRdb's copy holds only in-frame clones and misses some; the assay was immunoSEQ multiplex PCR. D and trimming were read from the DNA, whereas the V and J calls and clone size are those reported in that table. This table has some 110,000 clones, roughly 80% appearing once. CDR3 size: 12 residues. Trimming pared 3 bases from V and 2 bases from J, leaving 5 bases between. Germline CDR1 reads GTSNPN; CDR2 reads SVGIG (reference sequence).

This chain uses TRBV30 with TRBJ1-5, with D unresolved. The receptor was isolated from a man aged 25 to 45 in good health and CMV-seropositive. Sequencing input: PBMCs. CDR3 DNA: TGTGCCTGGAGCCCTGGCAATCAGCCCCAGCATTTT. This encodes CAWSPGNQPQHF.